This TCR beta chain was retrieved from a study of blood T cells in healthy people across ages. For the second PCR, which ran for about 6 to 11 cycles, a sample-barcoded 5' primer and a J-beta primer mix were used. TCRdb called the 5' RACE reads again in MiXCR, with one record for every CDR3 protein. The sample lists about 1.8 million distinct CDR3 sequences; around half were seen once. The sample holds a few counts of this clonotype. The CDR3 covers 15 residues. Germline values: CDR1 SQVTM, CDR2 ANQGSEA. Deletions cut 4 bases from V and 0 bases from J, with 16 bases between. The specimen was blood. The chain combines TRBV29-1 with TRBJ2-7; D might be TRBD2 (7 bases). The sequence was collected from a woman aged 35 to 49 in good health. This chain's CDR3 is CSVVGGALSSYEQYF. In DNA form, the CDR3 reads TGCAGCGTTGTTGGGGGGGCCTTATCCTCCTACGAGCAGTACTTC.